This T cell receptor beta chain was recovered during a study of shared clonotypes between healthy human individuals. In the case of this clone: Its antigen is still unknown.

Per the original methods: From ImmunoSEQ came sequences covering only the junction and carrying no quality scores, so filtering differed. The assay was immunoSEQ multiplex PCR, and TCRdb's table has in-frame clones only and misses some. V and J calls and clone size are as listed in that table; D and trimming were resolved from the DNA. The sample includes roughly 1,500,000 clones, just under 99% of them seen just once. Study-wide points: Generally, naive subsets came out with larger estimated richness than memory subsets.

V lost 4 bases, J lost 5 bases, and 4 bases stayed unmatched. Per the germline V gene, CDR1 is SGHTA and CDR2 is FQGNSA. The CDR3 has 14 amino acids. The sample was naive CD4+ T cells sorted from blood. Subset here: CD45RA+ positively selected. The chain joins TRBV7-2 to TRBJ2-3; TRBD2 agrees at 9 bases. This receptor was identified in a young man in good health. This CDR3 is CASSSGLAIDTQYF. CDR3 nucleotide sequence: TGTGCCAGCAGCTCTGGACTAGCGATAGATACGCAGTATTTT. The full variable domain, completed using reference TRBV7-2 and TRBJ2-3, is GAGVSQSPSNKVTEKGKDVELRCDPISGHTALYWYRQSLGQGLEFLIYFQGNSAPDKSGLPSDRFSAERTGGSVSTLTIQRTQQEDSAVYLCASSSGLAIDTQYFGPGTRLTVL.